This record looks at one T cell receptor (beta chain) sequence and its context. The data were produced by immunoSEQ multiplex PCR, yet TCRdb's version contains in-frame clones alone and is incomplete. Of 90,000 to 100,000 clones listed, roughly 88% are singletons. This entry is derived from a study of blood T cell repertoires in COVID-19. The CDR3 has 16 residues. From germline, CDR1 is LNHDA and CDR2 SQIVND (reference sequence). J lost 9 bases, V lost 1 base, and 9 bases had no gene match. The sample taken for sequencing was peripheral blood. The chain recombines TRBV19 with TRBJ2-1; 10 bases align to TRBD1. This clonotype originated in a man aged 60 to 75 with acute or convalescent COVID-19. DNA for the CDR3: TGTGCCAGTAGTATAGTAGTCGGACAGGGGGATGGTGAGCAGTTCTTC. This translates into CASSIVVGQGDGEQFF.